This T cell receptor (beta chain) is drawn from a study of control samples from healthy donors and cancer patients. TCRdb's copy holds only in-frame clones and misses some; the assay was immunoSEQ multiplex PCR. Of under 75,000 clones detected, 90% appear once; the ten largest clones hold 0.95% to 1.5%. This CDR3 region has 18 residues. Losses at the gene ends were 2 bases for V and 5 bases for J; bases not matched to a gene: 8. The germline V gene has CDR1 GTSNPN and CDR2 SVGIG (reference sequence). The source of this sequence is a woman between 50 and 59 years old with colorectal cancer. The J gene is TRBJ2-2, the V gene TRBV30; 16 positions agree with TRBD2. The specimen was PBMCs. The CDR3 loop reads CAWSLSGLAGGPTGELFF. The CDR3 region has the DNA TGTGCCTGGAGTCTGTCGGGACTAGCGGGGGGGCCGACCGGGGAGCTGTTTTTT.